This TCR beta chain is drawn from a study of vaccination and CD4 T cells after COVID-19. Of note for this clonotype: Its antigen is unidentified.

The CDR3 contains 15 residues. V dropped 2 bases and J dropped 3 bases, with 11 bases sitting between them. Germline V gives CDR1 SGHKS, CDR2 YYEKEE (reference sequence). Sample treatment: roughly 10-day PBMC culture with coronavirus spike peptide pools or control peptides (ViraFEST assay). Researchers used the Oncomine TCR Beta short-read assay to sequence DNA from cultured CD4+ T cells. One entry per CDR3 protein, called by TCRdb with MiXCR from the PCR reads. The data contain about 12,000 distinct CDR3 sequences, 40% to 50% of them singletons. Source material: CD4+ T cells from blood, cultured in vitro. The V call is TRBV5-5, the J call TRBJ2-2; D unresolved. The source of this sequence is a human donor who had recovered from COVID-19. The CDR3 region has the DNA TGTGCCAGCAGCTTACGGATATCGGACACCGGGGAGCTGTTTTTT. Its protein is CASSLRISDTGELFF.